Shown below are 10 T cell receptor beta chains from a single sample sequenced in a study of cytomegalovirus exposure and HLA in healthy donors. Sequenced by immunoSEQ multiplex PCR; TCRdb stores in-frame clones only, minus some. The profile shows 65,000 to 95,000 clones, 93% of them singletons. Sequenced: PBMCs. The receptors stem from a woman in her twenties or thirties in good health and CMV-seronegative.

A few counts support this clone. The chain has TRBV2 and TRBJ1-1; 7 nucleotides agree with TRBD1. Trimming at V came to 5 bases and at J to 6 bases, leaving 18 bases not matched to a gene. The CDR3 extends over 17 amino acids. Per germline, CDR1 SNHLY and CDR2 FYNNEI. This CDR3 reads CASSSPGWGQRLSEAFF. The CDR3 DNA follows: TGTGCCAGCAGTTCACCGGGGTGGGGACAGCGACTCTCTGAAGCTTTCTTT.

This chain joins TRBV6-6 and TRBJ2-3, with 10 nucleotides matching TRBD2. The J segment lost 6 bases and the V segment lost 5 bases, leaving 2 bases of the junction unmatched. The V gene's germline CDR1 is MNHNY and CDR2 SVGAGI (reference sequence). The CDR3 loop spans 13 amino acids. The CDR3 sequence is CASSETSGDTQYF. The CDR3 DNA follows: TGTGCCAGCAGTGAGACTAGCGGGGATACGCAGTATTTT.

The CDR3 DNA reads as TGCGCCAGCAGCTTGGAAGGTAGCGGGAGCACAGATACGCAGTATTTT. It encodes CASSLEGSGSTDTQYF. The V gene is TRBV5-1, the J gene TRBJ2-3, with 7 positions matching TRBD2. V gave up 0 bases and J gave up 0 bases; unmatched junction bases: 4. The CDR3 sequence is 16 residues long. CDR1 and CDR2 (germline): SGHRS, YFSETQ.

J is TRBJ1-4 and V is TRBV19, with D possibly matching TRBD1 (5 bases). V lost 6 bases and J lost 0, with 8 bases in between. This CDR3 spans 14 amino acids. CDR1 LNHDA and CDR2 SQIVND come from the germline V gene (reference sequence). The CDR3 nucleotides are TGTGCCAGTAGGGCGGGGCCAACTAATGAAAAACTGTTTTTT. Residues: CASRAGPTNEKLFF. Complete variable domain (other parts from reference TRBV19 and TRBJ1-4): DGGITQSPKYLFRKEGQNVTLSCEQNLNHDAMYWYRQDPGQGLRLIYYSQIVNDFQKGDIAEGYSVSREKKESFPLTVTSAQKNPTAFYLCASRAGPTNEKLFFGSGTQLSVL.

This clone was seen just once. The V and J genes are TRBV7-9 and TRBJ1-1, with D maybe TRBD1 (5 bases). The CDR3 has 14 residues. Germline V gene data show CDR1 as SEHNR and CDR2 as FQNEAQ (reference sequence). V lost 6 bases and J lost 5, with 16 bases in between. In DNA, the CDR3 is TGTGCCAGCAGGCCTCCGGGACTCCAGACTGAAGCTTTCTTT. Translation: CASRPPGLQTEAFF.

The J gene is TRBJ2-5, the V gene TRBV27; 11 positions match TRBD2. V shed 5 bases, J shed 11 bases, and the junction held 10 bases outside the gene matches. This CDR3 is 14 amino acids long. Germline-derived CDR1 and CDR2 are MNHEY and SMNVEV (reference sequence). The CDR3 loop is CASSATSGALPQYF. CDR3 bases: TGTGCCAGCAGTGCGACTAGCGGGGCCCTCCCTCAGTACTTC.

The chain is built from TRBV7-2 and TRBJ1-2, with 10 bases matching TRBD1. From germline, CDR1 is SGHTA and CDR2 FQGNSA. The CDR3 is made up of 17 amino acids. The J segment lost 6 bases and the V segment lost 7 bases, leaving 17 bases of the junction unmatched. CDR3 sequence (DNA): TGTGCCAGCACCAGGGGACAGGGGAATTTGTGGTTGGATGGCTACACCTTC. Encoded protein: CASTRGQGNLWLDGYTF.

The rearrangement links TRBV5-1 to TRBJ2-2, with 7 bases matching TRBD2. This CDR3 has 16 residues. In germline, CDR1 is SGHRS, CDR2 YFSETQ. V gave up 0 bases and J gave up 0 bases; unmatched junction bases: 2. CDR3 amino acids: CASSLASGSNTGELFF. In DNA, the CDR3 is TGCGCCAGCAGCTTGGCTAGCGGATCGAACACCGGGGAGCTGTTTTTT. Variable domain in full (rest from reference TRBV5-1 and TRBJ2-2): KAGVTQTPRYLIKTRGQQVTLSCSPISGHRSVSWYQQTPGQGLQFLFEYFSETQRNKGNFPGRFSGRQFSNSRSEMNVSTLELGDSALYLCASSLASGSNTGELFFGEGSRLTVL.

The rearrangement links TRBV5-6 to TRBJ2-3; 13 positions agree with TRBD2. The CDR3 consists of 18 residues. Germline values: CDR1 SGHDT, CDR2 YYEEEE. The trim removed 1 base at V and 2 bases at J, leaving 7 bases unmatched. As DNA, the CDR3 is TGTGCCAGCAGCTTGCTCCGACTAGCGGGGGGAACCACAGATACGCAGTATTTT. Residues: CASSLLRLAGGTTDTQYF.

CDR3 sequence reads: CASSLSQGGGTQYF. CDR3 nucleotide sequence: TGTGCCAGCAGCTTGTCCCAGGGCGGCGGGACCCAGTACTTC. This chain joins TRBV7-3 and TRBJ2-5; D might be TRBD1 (5 bases). V was pared by 3 bases and J by 7 bases, with 15 bases between. Germline CDR1 and CDR2: SGHTA and FQGTGA. The CDR3 runs 14 residues.